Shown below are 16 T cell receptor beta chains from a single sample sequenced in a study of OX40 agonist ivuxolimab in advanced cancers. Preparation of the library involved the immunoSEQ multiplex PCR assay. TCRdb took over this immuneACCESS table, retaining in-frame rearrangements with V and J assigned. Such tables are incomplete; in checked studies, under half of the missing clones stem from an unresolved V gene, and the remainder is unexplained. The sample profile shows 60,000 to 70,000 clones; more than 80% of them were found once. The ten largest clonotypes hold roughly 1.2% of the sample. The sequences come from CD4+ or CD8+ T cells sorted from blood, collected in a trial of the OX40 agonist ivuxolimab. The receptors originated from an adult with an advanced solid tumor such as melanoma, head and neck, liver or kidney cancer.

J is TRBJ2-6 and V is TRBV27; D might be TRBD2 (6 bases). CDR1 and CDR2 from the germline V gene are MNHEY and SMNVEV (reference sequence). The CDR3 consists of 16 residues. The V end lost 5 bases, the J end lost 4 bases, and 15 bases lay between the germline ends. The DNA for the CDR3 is TGTGCCAGCAGTCCGGACTTGGCGGGGGGGGCCAACGTCCTGACTTTC. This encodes CASSPDLAGGANVLTF.

The CDR3 here is CASWGHLNEKLFF. As DNA, the CDR3 is TGTGCCAGCTGGGGACACTTAAATGAAAAACTGTTTTTT. The rearrangement links TRBV28 to TRBJ1-4, with D possibly being TRBD1 (6 bases). The length of the CDR3 is 13 residues. Trimming shortened V by 8 bases and J by 5 bases, and 12 bases separated the two germline ends. CDR1 MDHEN and CDR2 SYDVKM come from the germline V gene. The variable domain in full, with the rest retrieved from reference TRBV28 and TRBJ1-4, is DVKVTQSSRYLVKRTGEKVFLECVQDMDHENMFWYRQDPGLGLRLIYFSYDVKMKEKGDIPEGYSVSREKKERFSLILESASTNQTSMYLCASWGHLNEKLFFGSGTQLSVL.

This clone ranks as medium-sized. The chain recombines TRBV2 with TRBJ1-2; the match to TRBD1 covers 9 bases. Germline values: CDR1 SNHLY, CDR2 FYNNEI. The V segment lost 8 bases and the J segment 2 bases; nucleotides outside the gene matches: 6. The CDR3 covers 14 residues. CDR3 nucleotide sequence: TGTGCCAGCGGAAAAGGGACAGGGAACTATGGCTACACCTTC. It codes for CASGKGTGNYGYTF.

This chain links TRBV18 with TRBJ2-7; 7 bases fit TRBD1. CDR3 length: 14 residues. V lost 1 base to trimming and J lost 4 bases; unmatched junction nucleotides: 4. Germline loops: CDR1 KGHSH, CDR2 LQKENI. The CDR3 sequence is CASSPQGRGYEQYF. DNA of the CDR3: TGTGCCAGCTCACCACAGGGCAGGGGGTACGAGCAGTACTTC.

In DNA form, the CDR3 reads TGCGCCAGCAGCCCGGGACAGTTAGCTGGAAACACCATATATTTT. Amino acids: CASSPGQLAGNTIYF. This chain uses TRBV4-1 with TRBJ1-3, with 7 bases that match TRBD1. The J segment lost 2 bases and the V segment lost 4 bases, leaving 5 bases of the junction unmatched. CDR1 MGHRA and CDR2 YSYEKL come from the germline V gene. The CDR3 contains 15 residues.

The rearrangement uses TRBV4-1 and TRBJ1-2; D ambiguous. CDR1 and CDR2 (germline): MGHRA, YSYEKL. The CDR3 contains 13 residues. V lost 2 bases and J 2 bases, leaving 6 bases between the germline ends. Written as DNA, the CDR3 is TGCGCCAGCAGCCAAACTGGGAACTATGGCTACACCTTC. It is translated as CASSQTGNYGYTF.

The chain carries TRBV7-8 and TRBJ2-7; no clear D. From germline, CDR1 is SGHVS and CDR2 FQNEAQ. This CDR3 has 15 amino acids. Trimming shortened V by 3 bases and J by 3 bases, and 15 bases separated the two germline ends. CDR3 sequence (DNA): TGTGCCAGCAGCTTCTTCGCCCACCCCCTCTACGAGCAGTACTTC. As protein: CASSFFAHPLYEQYF.

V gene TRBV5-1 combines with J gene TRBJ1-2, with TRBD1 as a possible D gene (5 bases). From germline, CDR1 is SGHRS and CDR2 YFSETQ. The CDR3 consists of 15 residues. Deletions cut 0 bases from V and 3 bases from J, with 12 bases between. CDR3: CASSLAVGGHYGYTF. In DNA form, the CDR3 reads TGCGCCAGCAGCTTGGCCGTCGGGGGTCACTATGGCTACACCTTC.

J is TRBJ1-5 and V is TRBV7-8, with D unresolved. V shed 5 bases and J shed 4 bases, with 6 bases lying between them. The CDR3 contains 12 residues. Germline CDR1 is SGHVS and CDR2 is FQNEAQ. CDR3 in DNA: TGTGCCAGCAGCCCTTTTAATCAGCCCCAGCATTTT. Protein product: CASSPFNQPQHF.

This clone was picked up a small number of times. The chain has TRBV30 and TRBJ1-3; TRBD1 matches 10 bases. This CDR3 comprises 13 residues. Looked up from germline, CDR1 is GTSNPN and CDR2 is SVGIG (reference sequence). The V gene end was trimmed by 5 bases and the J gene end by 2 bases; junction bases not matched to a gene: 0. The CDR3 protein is CAWGQGAGNTIYF. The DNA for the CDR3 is TGTGCCTGGGGACAGGGGGCTGGAAACACCATATATTTT.

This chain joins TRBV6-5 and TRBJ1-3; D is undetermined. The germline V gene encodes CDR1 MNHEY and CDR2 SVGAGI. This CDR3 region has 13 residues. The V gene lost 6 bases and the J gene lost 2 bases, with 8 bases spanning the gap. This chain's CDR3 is CASRARAGNTIYF. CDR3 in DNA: TGTGCCAGCAGGGCGAGAGCTGGAAACACCATATATTTT.

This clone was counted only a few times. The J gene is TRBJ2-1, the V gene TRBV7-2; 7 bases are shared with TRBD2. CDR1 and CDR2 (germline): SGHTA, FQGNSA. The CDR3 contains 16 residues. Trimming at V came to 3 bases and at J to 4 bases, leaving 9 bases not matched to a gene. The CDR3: CASSFVAGVRYNEQFF. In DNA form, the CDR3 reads TGTGCCAGCAGCTTCGTTGCGGGAGTTAGGTACAATGAGCAGTTCTTC.

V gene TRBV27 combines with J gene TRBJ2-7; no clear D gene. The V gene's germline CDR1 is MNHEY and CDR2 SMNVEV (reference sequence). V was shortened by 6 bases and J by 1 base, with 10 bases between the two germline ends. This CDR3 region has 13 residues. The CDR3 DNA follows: TGTGCCAGCAGCCACCGGGTTTCCTACGAGCAGTACTTC. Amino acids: CASSHRVSYEQYF.

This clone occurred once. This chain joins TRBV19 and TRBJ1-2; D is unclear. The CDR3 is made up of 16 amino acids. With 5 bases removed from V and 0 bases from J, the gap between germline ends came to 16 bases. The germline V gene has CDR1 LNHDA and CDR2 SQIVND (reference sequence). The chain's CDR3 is CASSFVGELANYGYTF. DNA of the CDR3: TGTGCCAGTAGTTTCGTCGGGGAGCTAGCTAACTATGGCTACACCTTC.

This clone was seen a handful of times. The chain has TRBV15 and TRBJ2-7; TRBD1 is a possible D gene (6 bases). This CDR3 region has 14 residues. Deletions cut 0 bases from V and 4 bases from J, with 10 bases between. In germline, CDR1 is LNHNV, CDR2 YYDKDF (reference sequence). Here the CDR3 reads CATSREGAGYEQYF. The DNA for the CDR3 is TGTGCCACCAGCAGAGAGGGGGCCGGATACGAGCAGTACTTC.

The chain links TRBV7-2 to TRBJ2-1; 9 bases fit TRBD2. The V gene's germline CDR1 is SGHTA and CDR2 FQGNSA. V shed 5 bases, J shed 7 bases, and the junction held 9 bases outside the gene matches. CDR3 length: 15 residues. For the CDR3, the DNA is TGTGCCAGCAGCCGCGCTAGCGGGATAAGGAATGAGCAGTTCTTC. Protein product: CASSRASGIRNEQFF.